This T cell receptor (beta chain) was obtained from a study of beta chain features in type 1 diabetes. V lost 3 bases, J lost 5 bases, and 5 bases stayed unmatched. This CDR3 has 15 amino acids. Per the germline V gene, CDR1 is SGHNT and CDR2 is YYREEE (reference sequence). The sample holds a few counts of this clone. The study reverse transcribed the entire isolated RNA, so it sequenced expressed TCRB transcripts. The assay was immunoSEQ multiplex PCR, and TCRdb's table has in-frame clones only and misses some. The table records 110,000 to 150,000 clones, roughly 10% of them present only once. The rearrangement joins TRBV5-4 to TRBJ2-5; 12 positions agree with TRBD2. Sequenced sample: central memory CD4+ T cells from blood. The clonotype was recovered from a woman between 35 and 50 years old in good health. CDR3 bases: TGTGCCAGCAGCTCTAGCGGGGGGGCCCGGGAGACCCAGTACTTC. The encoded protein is CASSSSGGARETQYF.